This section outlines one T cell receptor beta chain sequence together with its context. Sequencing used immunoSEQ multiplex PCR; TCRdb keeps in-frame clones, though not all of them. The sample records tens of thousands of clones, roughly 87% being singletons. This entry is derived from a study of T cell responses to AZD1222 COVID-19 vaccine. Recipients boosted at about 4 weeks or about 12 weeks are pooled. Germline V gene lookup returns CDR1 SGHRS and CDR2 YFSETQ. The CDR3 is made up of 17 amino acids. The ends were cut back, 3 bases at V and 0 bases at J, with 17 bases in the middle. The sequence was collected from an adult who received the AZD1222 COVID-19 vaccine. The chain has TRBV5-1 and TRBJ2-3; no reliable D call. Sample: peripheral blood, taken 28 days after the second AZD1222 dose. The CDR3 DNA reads TGCGCCAGCAGCTCCTCGCTTCTCGTGGGGAGCACAGATACGCAGTATTTT. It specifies CASSSSLLVGSTDTQYF.